The 28 T cell receptor beta chains reported below all come from one sample, sequenced in a study of T cells in Graves' hyperthyroidism and ophthalmopathy. Researchers amplified the TCR beta CDR3 regions from RNA transcripts. First-round RT-PCR with HTBI primers amplified the TCR CDR3 region. TCRdb recomputed calls from the multiplex PCR reads with MiXCR, one row per CDR3 protein. The table lists fewer than 450,000 distinct CDR3 sequences, 13% to 15% of them singletons. The material sequenced was blood. The source is a woman between 55 and 75 years old with Graves' ophthalmopathy.

In its sample, this clonotype was seen a few times. The rearrangement uses TRBV19 and TRBJ2-1; maybe TRBD1 (6 bases). V was cut by 8 bases and J by 9 bases, with 17 bases left in between. Germline assignment: CDR1 LNHDA and CDR2 SQIVND (reference sequence). The CDR3 is made up of 13 amino acids. DNA for the CDR3: TGTGCCAGTCATACAGGGACGTTGGGTGAGCAGTTCTTC. Translated: CASHTGTLGEQFF.

There are many counts of this clonotype. The genes are TRBV20-1 and TRBJ2-1, with TRBD2 matching over 7 bases. V was clipped by 6 bases and J by 9 bases; unmatched bases: 20. Germline assignment: CDR1 DFQATT and CDR2 SNEGSKA (reference sequence). This CDR3 has 16 amino acids. The CDR3 sequence: CSALGLEVGRASEQFF. As DNA, the CDR3 is TGCAGTGCCTTGGGACTGGAGGTGGGGAGGGCCAGTGAGCAGTTCTTC.

This chain uses TRBV10-3 with TRBJ1-2, with a weak D call TRBD1 (5 bases). CDR3 size: 14 residues. CDR1 and CDR2 from the germline V gene are ENHRY and SYGVKD. Trimming left V 3 bases short and J 4 bases short, with 12 bases between. The CDR3 nucleotides are TGTGCCATCAGTGACCCCGGGACGGGCTATGGCTACACCTTC. This translates into CAISDPGTGYGYTF.

The rearrangement joins TRBV14 to TRBJ2-7; 13 nucleotides align to TRBD2. The CDR3 runs 15 residues. Germline V gives CDR1 SGHDN, CDR2 FVKESK. Trimming removed 0 bases from V and 5 bases from J; junction bases left unmatched: 1. DNA of the CDR3: TGTGCCAGCAGCCAAGATGGGACTAGCGGGAACGAGCAGTACTTC. Amino acid sequence: CASSQDGTSGNEQYF.

This clonotype occurred many times. CDR3 residues: CASSEARRVVEQYF. The CDR3 nucleotides are TGTGCCAGCAGTGAAGCGCGAAGGGTAGTCGAGCAGTACTTC. The rearrangement uses TRBV6-1 and TRBJ2-7, with D hard to call. Trimming stripped 0 bases from V and 6 bases from J, with 12 bases between. Germline-derived CDR1 and CDR2 are MNHNS and SASEGT. The CDR3 covers 14 residues.

V gene TRBV5-1 combines with J gene TRBJ2-7, with D possibly being TRBD2 (6 bases). Germline CDR1 reads SGHRS; CDR2 reads YFSETQ. The CDR3 covers 15 residues. V was clipped by 0 bases and J by 3 bases, with 13 bases between them. As DNA, the CDR3 is TGCGCCAGCAGCTTGGAAGCCGGGAGCATCTACGAGCAGTACTTC. Amino acids: CASSLEAGSIYEQYF.

This clonotype came up many times. This chain connects TRBV28 to TRBJ2-5; weak D call: TRBD2 (5 bases). V was pared by 7 bases and J by 5 bases, with 11 bases between. Germline V gene data show CDR1 as MDHEN and CDR2 as SYDVKM. The CDR3 length is 12 residues. The CDR3 protein is CASTPGLETQYF. DNA of the CDR3: TGTGCCAGCACTCCGGGGTTGGAGACCCAGTACTTC.

This clonotype showed up many times. The chain is built from TRBV3-1 and TRBJ2-7; D not certain. This CDR3 is built from 14 residues. Germline-derived CDR1 and CDR2 are LGHDT and YNNKEL (reference sequence). V lost 0 bases and J 7 bases, leaving 13 bases between the germline ends. CDR3: CASSQDPGPGEQYF. For the CDR3, the DNA is TGTGCCAGCAGCCAAGATCCCGGCCCCGGAGAGCAGTACTTC.

This clonotype was counted at least ten times. J is TRBJ1-1 and V is TRBV20-1, with 8 bases lining up with TRBD1. V dropped 0 bases and J dropped 5; count of bases not matched to a gene: 11. The CDR3 sequence is 16 residues long. Germline CDR1 and CDR2: DFQATT and SNEGSKA (reference sequence). CDR3 nucleotide sequence: TGCAGTGCTAGAGATAACTCAGGGGGCCGACGGACTGAAGCTTTCTTT. Amino acids: CSARDNSGGRRTEAFF.

This chain uses TRBV27 with TRBJ2-3; 12 bases fit TRBD2. V shed 8 bases and J 5 bases; nucleotides not matched to a gene: 32. The V gene's germline CDR1 is MNHEY and CDR2 SMNVEV (reference sequence). This CDR3 contains 23 residues. The CDR3 nucleotides read TGTGCCAGCTCCCCGGGGGTGGGACTCCAGGAGACTAGCGGGAGTGGGGGCATAGATACGCAGTATTTT. Its translation: CASSPGVGLQETSGSGGIDTQYF.

This clonotype appeared many times. V and J are TRBV28 and TRBJ1-3; perhaps TRBD1 as D (5 bases). Germline CDR1 MDHEN, CDR2 SYDVKM. The CDR3 spans 16 residues. With 1 base removed from V and 3 bases from J, the gap between germline ends came to 13 bases. The CDR3 DNA is TGTGCCAGCAGTTTATTCGCAGGGCTAAGTGGAAACACCATATATTTT. It codes for CASSLFAGLSGNTIYF.

The table lists this clonotype with many counts. The genes are TRBV18 and TRBJ2-1; D perhaps matches TRBD1 (5 bases). Deletions cut 3 bases from V and 6 bases from J, with 15 bases between. Germline V lookup: CDR1 KGHSH, CDR2 LQKENI. This CDR3 spans 15 amino acids. The CDR3 coding sequence is TGTGCCAGCTCACCGACACAGGCGCGCGGCAATGAGCAGTTCTTC. Translating gives CASSPTQARGNEQFF.

The CDR3 nucleotides read TGCAGTGCTAACACAGTAGGGAGACGAGTGCCCCAGCATTTT. Amino acids: CSANTVGRRVPQHF. The chain recombines TRBV20-1 with TRBJ1-5; D unresolved. There are 14 residues in the CDR3. Trimming took 4 bases from V and 9 from J, leaving 19 bases between them. Germline V gene sequence: CDR1 DFQATT, CDR2 SNEGSKA (reference sequence).

This clonotype was seen a few times. The gene calls are TRBV18 and TRBJ1-1; no definite D call. Germline V gene sequence: CDR1 KGHSH, CDR2 LQKENI. V lost 0 bases, J lost 1 base, and 15 bases lay in between. This CDR3 spans 17 amino acids. The CDR3 nucleotides read TGTGCCAGCTCACCACCAGCTACGGCAGGAGCGAACACTGAAGCTTTCTTT. Translating it yields CASSPPATAGANTEAFF.

The chain links TRBV20-1 to TRBJ2-1; maybe TRBD2 (5 bases). CDR3 length: 11 amino acids. The V gene lost 6 bases and the J gene lost 6 bases, with 9 bases spanning the gap. Germline lookup yields CDR1 DFQATT and CDR2 SNEGSKA (reference sequence). The CDR3 DNA reads as TGCAGTGCGGAGCGGATCAATGAGCAGTTCTTC. This translates into CSAERINEQFF.

This clonotype was counted only a few times. The rearrangement joins TRBV19 to TRBJ2-6; the D call may be TRBD1 or TRBD2 (5 bases each). The CDR3 totals 15 residues. The ends were cut back, 5 bases at V and 2 bases at J, with 10 bases in the middle. Germline loops: CDR1 LNHDA, CDR2 SQIVND (reference sequence). CDR3: CASSGGEPGANVLTF. The CDR3 nucleotides read TGTGCCAGTAGTGGGGGAGAGCCTGGGGCCAACGTCCTGACTTTC. Supplemented by reference TRBV19 and TRBJ2-6, the full variable domain reads DGGITQSPKYLFRKEGQNVTLSCEQNLNHDAMYWYRQDPGQGLRLIYYSQIVNDFQKGDIAEGYSVSREKKESFPLTVTSAQKNPTAFYLCASSGGEPGANVLTFGAGSRLTVL.

This sequence joins TRBV18 and TRBJ2-7; 10 bases are shared with TRBD2. This CDR3 region has 15 residues. CDR1 and CDR2 from the germline V gene are KGHSH and LQKENI. V was clipped by 6 bases and J by 4 bases; unmatched bases: 9. CDR3 nucleotides: TGTGCCAGCTCGACAGCGGGAGGGCTAGGTTACGAGCAGTACTTC. This encodes CASSTAGGLGYEQYF.

This clonotype was seen repeatedly, ten times or more. The chain links TRBV20-1 to TRBJ2-1; TRBD2 matches at 13 bases. V gave up 5 bases and J gave up 5 bases; unmatched junction bases: 9. The CDR3 is 16 amino acids. Germline V gene sequence: CDR1 DFQATT, CDR2 SNEGSKA (reference sequence). The CDR3 nucleotides read TGCAGTGCTGGTGCCGGGACTAGCGGGAACCACAATGAGCAGTTCTTC. It encodes CSAGAGTSGNHNEQFF.

The rearrangement uses TRBV12-3 or TRBV12-4 and TRBJ2-2, with TRBD1 matching over 7 bases. The CDR3 sequence is 13 residues long. Trimming at V came to 10 bases and at J to 3 bases, leaving 5 bases not matched to a gene. In DNA form, the CDR3 reads TGTGCCACCAGGGACAGCCACACCGGGGAGCTGTTTTTT. It specifies CATRDSHTGELFF.

This clonotype was seen repeatedly, ten times or more. The CDR3 DNA is TGCGCCAGCAGCTTGGAGCCAGGGGGATCCTACGAGCAGTACTTC. Translated, it gives CASSLEPGGSYEQYF. V and J are TRBV5-1 and TRBJ2-7; 7 bases line up with TRBD1. There are 15 residues in the CDR3. J gave up 1 base and V 0 bases, and 4 bases lay outside the gene matches. Germline V lookup: CDR1 SGHRS, CDR2 YFSETQ.

Remarks on this clonotype: One junction end does not reproduce the germline sequence, and a read error may be involved. DNA for the CDR3: TGCGCCAGCACCTTGGGGGGCGCTAGCACAGATACGCAGTATTTT. This gives the protein CASTLGGASTDTQYF. This sequence joins TRBV5-1 and TRBJ2-3; perhaps D is TRBD1 or TRBD2 (6 bases each). This CDR3 has 15 residues. Germline CDR1 is SGHRS and CDR2 is YFSETQ.

This chain links TRBV20-1 with TRBJ2-5; 9 nucleotides line up with TRBD2. Germline-derived CDR1 and CDR2 are DFQATT and SNEGSKA (reference sequence). Trimming at V came to 2 bases and at J to 3 bases, leaving 4 bases not matched to a gene. The CDR3 loop spans 14 amino acids. The CDR3 DNA reads as TGCAGTGCTAGACTAGCGGGGAACAAAGAGACCCAGTACTTC. Its protein product is CSARLAGNKETQYF.

V gene TRBV19 combines with J gene TRBJ2-5; 9 bases agree with TRBD1. The germline V gene encodes CDR1 LNHDA and CDR2 SQIVND (reference sequence). V was clipped by 4 bases and J by 5 bases; unmatched bases: 8. CDR3 length: 15 residues. This chain's CDR3 is CASSTGTGRVETQYF. Here the CDR3 DNA reads TGTGCCAGTAGTACCGGGACAGGGAGAGTGGAGACCCAGTACTTC.

The sample holds many counts of this clonotype. The V and J genes are TRBV20-1 and TRBJ1-1; 9 nucleotides agree with TRBD1. The germline V gene has CDR1 DFQATT and CDR2 SNEGSKA (reference sequence). V lost 0 bases, J lost 1 base, and 6 bases stayed unmatched. The length of the CDR3 is 16 residues. Here the CDR3 reads CSARDLTGGWNTEAFF. The CDR3 DNA is TGCAGTGCTAGAGATTTAACAGGGGGCTGGAACACTGAAGCTTTCTTT.

This clonotype turned up a few times. V and J are TRBV28 and TRBJ1-1; D may be TRBD1 (5 bases). The ends were cut back, 4 bases at V and 3 bases at J, with 12 bases in the middle. This CDR3 is built from 14 residues. CDR1 and CDR2 (germline): MDHEN, SYDVKM. The CDR3 nucleotides read TGTGCCAGCAGTTGGGGGAGGGTGCACACTGAAGCTTTCTTT. Translating it yields CASSWGRVHTEAFF.

At least ten counts were recorded for this clonotype. CDR3 sequence reads: CASSHTTGTGLGETQYF. In DNA, the CDR3 is TGTGCCAGCAGCCACACTACCGGGACAGGGTTGGGGGAGACCCAGTACTTC. The chain carries TRBV7-9 and TRBJ2-5; 9 nucleotides agree with TRBD1. The CDR3 has 17 amino acids. The germline V gene has CDR1 SEHNR and CDR2 FQNEAQ (reference sequence). V dropped 5 bases and J dropped 5; count of bases not matched to a gene: 15.

This clonotype appeared many times. CDR3 in amino acids: CATSTFPKGRGYEQYF. CDR3 sequence (DNA): TGTGCCACCAGCACCTTCCCGAAGGGAAGAGGCTACGAGCAGTACTTC. The rearrangement uses TRBV15 and TRBJ2-7; D unresolved. The CDR3 loop spans 16 amino acids. Between the trimmed V and J ends, which lost 4 bases and 3 bases, there was a span of 19 bases. Germline values: CDR1 LNHNV, CDR2 YYDKDF (reference sequence).

This sequence joins TRBV9 and TRBJ2-3; 7 bases are shared with TRBD1. Germline CDR1 is SGDLS and CDR2 is YYNGEE. CDR3 length: 18 residues. Germline trimming cut 0 bases from V and 6 bases from J; bases unmatched to any gene: 16. Here the CDR3 reads CASSVATEGQGGLDTQYF. The DNA of the CDR3 is TGTGCCAGCAGCGTAGCTACTGAGGGACAAGGGGGCTTGGATACGCAGTATTTT.